Listed below are T cell receptor beta chains from one sample, sequenced in a study of blood T cell repertoires in COVID-19. Here immunoSEQ multiplex PCR was the method, and the copy in TCRdb shows in-frame clones only, minus some. The data hold roughly 48,000 clones, with more than 80% observed a single time. Sequencing used peripheral blood. These receptors were taken from a man aged 55 to 70 with COVID-19, enrolled during active disease. CDR3s include the opening cysteine and the closing phenylalanine or tryptophan.

CDR3aa,v_gene,j_gene
CASSYPSSGNYGYTF,TRBV6-2/TRBV6-3,TRBJ1-2
CASREDRVVGNTIYF,TRBV10-2,TRBJ1-3
CAISELGQGTDTQYF,TRBV10-3,TRBJ2-3
CATRKDRGLTDTQYF,TRBV15,TRBJ2-3
CASSESSYAAGSPLHF,TRBV6-1,TRBJ1-6
CASVLNTEAFF,TRBV3-1/TRBV3-2,TRBJ1-1
CASSFMTSEQFF,TRBV7-2,TRBJ2-1
CASSQDRGNEQFF,TRBV3-1/TRBV3-2,TRBJ2-1
CASSPDRDIGEKLFF,TRBV7-9,TRBJ1-4
CASSKGGRGDHSPLHF,TRBV21-1,TRBJ1-6
CASSSSGTHSYEQYF,TRBV19,TRBJ2-7
CASSDSRTDSFHNEQFF,TRBV28,TRBJ2-1
CASIPGPNTGELFF,TRBV6-5,TRBJ2-2
CATQGSTTNQPQHF,TRBV28,TRBJ1-5
CASSRTSGSGGETQYF,TRBV3-1/TRBV3-2,TRBJ2-5
CASSAGLAGPRTGELFF,TRBV5-4,TRBJ2-2
CASTLPPYNEQFF,TRBV27,TRBJ2-1
CASSAQQGTDTQYF,TRBV9,TRBJ2-3
CASSRTGVYGYTF,TRBV9,TRBJ1-2
CASSSQPTGDTEAFF,TRBV5-1,TRBJ1-1
CASSLANGGDTQYF,TRBV5-1,TRBJ2-3
CASSLAVNTGELFF,TRBV13,TRBJ2-2
CASSRPAVNSPLHF,TRBV19,TRBJ1-6
CATSQGGTGELFF,TRBV24-1,TRBJ2-2
CASSSGQGAGGTEAFF,TRBV2,TRBJ1-1
CAWRRRGTNQPQHF,TRBV30,TRBJ1-5
CASSTISGTGSTYEQYF,TRBV19,TRBJ2-7
CASSLITGNTEAFF,TRBV7-2,TRBJ1-1
CASSLQGGSNTEAFF,TRBV5-4,TRBJ1-1
CASSLGRLAGGSNEQFF,TRBV27,TRBJ2-1
CASSYGGPNTGELFF,TRBV6-2/TRBV6-3,TRBJ2-2
CASSPGVGSTGELFF,TRBV9,TRBJ2-2
CASSQPDSIIYFTYEQYF,TRBV3-1/TRBV3-2,TRBJ2-7
CASSETAGNTIYF,TRBV28,TRBJ1-3
CASSDADRGFSGNTIYF,TRBV4-3,TRBJ1-3
CASSPTSNTEAFF,TRBV12-3/TRBV12-4,TRBJ1-1
CASSLVQGAINTGELFF,TRBV4-3,TRBJ2-2
CASSQATRYVEDTEAFF,TRBV5-1,TRBJ1-1
CASSAGQGMAQPQHF,TRBV2,TRBJ1-5
CASSDRTSGTGELFF,TRBV5-1,TRBJ2-2
CASSLGARGPEKLFF,TRBV11-2,TRBJ1-4
CASSRSSGAVEQFF,TRBV18,TRBJ2-1
CASSLGNRGVHGYTF,TRBV11-2,TRBJ1-2
CAWSVSLGAGEAFF,TRBV30,TRBJ1-1
CASSQTKLKDSVVSYEQYF,TRBV4-1,TRBJ2-7
CATSPRPRGGSYEQYF,TRBV15,TRBJ2-7
CASRATRSSYEQYF,TRBV27,TRBJ2-7
CASSSLNYGVAKNIQYF,TRBV5-5,TRBJ2-4
CASSLALGAYEQYF,TRBV5-1,TRBJ2-7
CASTRGNSYNEQFF,TRBV25-1,TRBJ2-1
CASSVTGLNTEAFF,TRBV9,TRBJ1-1
CASSIGPAGVAYEQYF,TRBV5-6,TRBJ2-7
CASSQQRSNEQFF,TRBV16,TRBJ2-1
CASSEWGRFDNEQFF,TRBV9,TRBJ2-1
CASSYMGQSGELFF,TRBV6-6,TRBJ2-2
CASSKGQGALSNYGYTF,TRBV21-1,TRBJ1-2
CASTEVPSYNEQFF,TRBV19,TRBJ2-1
CASSPGLAGGPGYEQYF,TRBV2,TRBJ2-7
CASSLGLSGSFSYEQYF,TRBV7-8,TRBJ2-7